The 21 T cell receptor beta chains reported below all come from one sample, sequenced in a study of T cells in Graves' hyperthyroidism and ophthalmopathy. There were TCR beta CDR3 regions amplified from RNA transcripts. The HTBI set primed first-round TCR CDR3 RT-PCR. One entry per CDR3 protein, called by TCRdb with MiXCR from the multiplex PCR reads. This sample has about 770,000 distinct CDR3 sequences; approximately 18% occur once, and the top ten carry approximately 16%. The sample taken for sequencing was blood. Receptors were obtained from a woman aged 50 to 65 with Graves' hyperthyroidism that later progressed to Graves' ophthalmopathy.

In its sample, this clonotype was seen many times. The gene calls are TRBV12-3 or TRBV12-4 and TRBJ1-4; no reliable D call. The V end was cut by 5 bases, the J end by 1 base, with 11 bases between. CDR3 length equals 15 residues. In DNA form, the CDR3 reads TGTGCCAGCAGTGGCCGACTGATAACTAATGAAAAACTGTTTTTT. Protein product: CASSGRLITNEKLFF.

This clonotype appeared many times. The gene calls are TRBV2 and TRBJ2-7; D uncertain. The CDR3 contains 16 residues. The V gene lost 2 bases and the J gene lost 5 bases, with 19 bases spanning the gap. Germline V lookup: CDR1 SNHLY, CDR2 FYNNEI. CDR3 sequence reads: CASSEPAELVTDEQYF. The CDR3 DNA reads TGTGCCAGCAGTGAACCTGCGGAGCTAGTAACCGACGAGCAGTACTTC.

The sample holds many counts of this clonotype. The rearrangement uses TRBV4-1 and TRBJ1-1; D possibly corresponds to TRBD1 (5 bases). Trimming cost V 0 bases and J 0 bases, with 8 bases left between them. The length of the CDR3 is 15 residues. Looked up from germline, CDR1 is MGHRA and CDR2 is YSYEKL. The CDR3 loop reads CASSQESRVNTEAFF. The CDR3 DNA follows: TGCGCCAGCAGCCAAGAGTCCAGGGTGAACACTGAAGCTTTCTTT.

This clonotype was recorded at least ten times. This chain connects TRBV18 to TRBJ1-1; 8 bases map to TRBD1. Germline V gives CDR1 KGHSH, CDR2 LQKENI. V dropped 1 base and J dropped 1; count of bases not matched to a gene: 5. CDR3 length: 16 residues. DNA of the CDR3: TGTGCCAGCTCACCACGCAGGGGGCGGGGGAACACTGAAGCTTTCTTT. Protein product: CASSPRRGRGNTEAFF.

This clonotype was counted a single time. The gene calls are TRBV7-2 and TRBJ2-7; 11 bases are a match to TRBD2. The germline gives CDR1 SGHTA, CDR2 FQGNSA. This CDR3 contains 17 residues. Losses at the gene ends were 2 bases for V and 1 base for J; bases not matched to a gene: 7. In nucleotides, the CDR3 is TGTGCCAGCAGCTTAACTAGCGGGAGTTTGAGGTCCTACGAGCAGTACTTC. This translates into CASSLTSGSLRSYEQYF.

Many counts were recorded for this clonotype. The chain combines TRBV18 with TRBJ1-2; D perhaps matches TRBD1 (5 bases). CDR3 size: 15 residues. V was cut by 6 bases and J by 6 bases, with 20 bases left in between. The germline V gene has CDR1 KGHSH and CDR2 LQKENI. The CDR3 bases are TGTGCCAGCTCGACCGGGACGGTGAGCTATGATGGCTACACCTTC. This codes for CASSTGTVSYDGYTF.

CDR3 protein: CASRPGGPPSNEQFF. CDR3 in DNA: TGTGCCAGCAGGCCCGGGGGGCCCCCGAGCAATGAGCAGTTCTTC. This rearrangement joins TRBV11-2 to TRBJ2-1; possible D gene TRBD2, 7 bases. Trimming shortened V by 6 bases and J by 6 bases, and 18 bases separated the two germline ends. CDR1 is SGHAT and CDR2 is FQNNGV in the germline V gene. This CDR3 has 15 residues. Looking up the rest from reference TRBV11-2 and TRBJ2-1 gives the full variable domain: EAGVAQSPRYKIIEKRQSVAFWCNPISGHATLYWYQQILGQGPKLLIQFQNNGVVDDSQLPKDRFSAERLKGVDSTLKIQPAKLEDSAVYLCASRPGGPPSNEQFFGPGTRLTVL.

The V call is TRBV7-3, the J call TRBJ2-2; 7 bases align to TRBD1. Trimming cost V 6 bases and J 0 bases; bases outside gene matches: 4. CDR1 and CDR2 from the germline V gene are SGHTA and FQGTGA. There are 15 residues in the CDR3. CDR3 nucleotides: TGTGCCAGCAGTCAAGGGGGCGCGAACACCGGGGAGCTGTTTTTT. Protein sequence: CASSQGGANTGELFF.

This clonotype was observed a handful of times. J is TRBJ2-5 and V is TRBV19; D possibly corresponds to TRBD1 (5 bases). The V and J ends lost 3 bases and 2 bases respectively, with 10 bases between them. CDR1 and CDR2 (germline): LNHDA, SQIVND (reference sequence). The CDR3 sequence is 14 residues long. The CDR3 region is CASSISAGQETQYF. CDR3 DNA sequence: TGTGCCAGTAGTATCTCGGCAGGGCAAGAGACCCAGTACTTC.

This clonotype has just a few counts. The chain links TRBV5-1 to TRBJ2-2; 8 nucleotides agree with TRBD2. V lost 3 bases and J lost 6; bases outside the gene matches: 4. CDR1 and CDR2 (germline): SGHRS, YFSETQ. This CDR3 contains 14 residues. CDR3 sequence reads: CASSYSGLAGELFF. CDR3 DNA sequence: TGCGCCAGCAGCTACTCGGGACTAGCCGGGGAGCTGTTTTTT.

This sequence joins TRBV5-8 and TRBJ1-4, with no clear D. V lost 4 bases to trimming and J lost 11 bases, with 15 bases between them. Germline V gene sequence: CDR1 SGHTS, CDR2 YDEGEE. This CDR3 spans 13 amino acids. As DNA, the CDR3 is TGTGCCAGCAGCACCCCTACAGTGGAGAAACTGTTTTTT. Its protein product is CASSTPTVEKLFF.

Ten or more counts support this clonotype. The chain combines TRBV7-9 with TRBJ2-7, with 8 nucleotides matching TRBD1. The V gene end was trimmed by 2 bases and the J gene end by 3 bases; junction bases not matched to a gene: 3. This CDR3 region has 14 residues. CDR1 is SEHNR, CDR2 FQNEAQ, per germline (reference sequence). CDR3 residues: CASSLRDRLYEQYF. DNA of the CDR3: TGTGCCAGCAGCTTACGGGACAGGCTCTACGAGCAGTACTTC.

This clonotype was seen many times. The CDR3 nucleotides read TGTGCCAGCAGTGCCCGGGACCCCAGCTATTTCGGGGCTTTCTTT. Translating gives CASSARDPSYFGAFF. V is TRBV6-2 or TRBV6-3 and J is TRBJ1-1, with D perhaps TRBD1 (5 bases). The ends were cut back, 5 bases at V and 11 bases at J, with 24 bases in the middle. CDR3 length equals 15 residues. CDR1 and CDR2 from the germline V gene are MNHEY and SVGEGT.

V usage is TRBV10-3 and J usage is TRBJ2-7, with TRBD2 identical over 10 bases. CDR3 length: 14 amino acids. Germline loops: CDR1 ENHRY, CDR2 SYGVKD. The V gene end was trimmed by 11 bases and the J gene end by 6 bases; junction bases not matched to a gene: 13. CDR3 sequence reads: CASSSGGARSEQYF. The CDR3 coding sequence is TGTGCCTCCTCAAGCGGGGGGGCCAGGAGCGAGCAGTACTTC.

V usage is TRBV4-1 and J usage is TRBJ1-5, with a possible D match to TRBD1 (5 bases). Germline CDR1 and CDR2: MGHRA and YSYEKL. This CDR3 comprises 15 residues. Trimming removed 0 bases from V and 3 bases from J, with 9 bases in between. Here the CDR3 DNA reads TGCGCCAGCAGCCAAGATCCCGGACACAATCAGCCCCAGCATTTT. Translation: CASSQDPGHNQPQHF.

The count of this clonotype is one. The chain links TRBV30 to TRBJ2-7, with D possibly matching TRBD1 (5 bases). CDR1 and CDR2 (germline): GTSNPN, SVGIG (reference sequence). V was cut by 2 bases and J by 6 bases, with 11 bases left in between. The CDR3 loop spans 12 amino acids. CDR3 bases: TGTGCCTGGAGTTTACAGGTCGCCGAGCAGTACTTC. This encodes CAWSLQVAEQYF.

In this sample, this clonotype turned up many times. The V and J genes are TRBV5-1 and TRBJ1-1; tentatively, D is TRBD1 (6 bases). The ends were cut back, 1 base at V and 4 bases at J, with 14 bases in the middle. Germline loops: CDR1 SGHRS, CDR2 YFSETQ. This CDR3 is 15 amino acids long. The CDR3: CASSLTGTAGTEAFF. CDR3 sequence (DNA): TGCGCCAGCAGCTTGACAGGGACGGCTGGCACTGAAGCTTTCTTT.

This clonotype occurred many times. The CDR3 loop is CASSPPPDNEQFF. CDR3 DNA sequence: TGTGCCAGCAGCCCACCCCCGGACAATGAGCAGTTCTTC. The chain combines TRBV13 with TRBJ2-1; D ambiguous. V shed 5 bases and J shed 5 bases, with 10 bases lying between them. The CDR3 has 13 amino acids. The germline gives CDR1 PRHDT, CDR2 FYEKMQ (reference sequence).

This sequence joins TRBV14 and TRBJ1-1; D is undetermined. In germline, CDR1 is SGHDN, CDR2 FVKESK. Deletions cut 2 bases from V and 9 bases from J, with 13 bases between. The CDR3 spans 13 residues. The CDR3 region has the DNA TGTGCCAGCAGCCAATGGTCTTTAGATCAAGCTTTCTTT. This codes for CASSQWSLDQAFF.

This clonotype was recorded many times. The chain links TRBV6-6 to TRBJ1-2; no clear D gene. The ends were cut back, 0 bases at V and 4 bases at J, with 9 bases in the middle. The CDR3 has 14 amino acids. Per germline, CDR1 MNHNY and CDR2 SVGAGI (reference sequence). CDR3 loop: CASSYSGRGYGYTF. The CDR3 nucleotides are TGTGCCAGCAGTTACTCGGGTCGGGGCTATGGCTACACCTTC.

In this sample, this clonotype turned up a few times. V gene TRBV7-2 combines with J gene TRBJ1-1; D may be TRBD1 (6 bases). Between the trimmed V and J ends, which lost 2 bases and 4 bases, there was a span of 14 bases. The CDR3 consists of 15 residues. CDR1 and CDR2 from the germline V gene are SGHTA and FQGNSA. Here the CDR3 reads CASSLQSGTTTEAFF. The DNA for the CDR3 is TGTGCCAGCAGCTTACAATCCGGGACAACCACTGAAGCTTTCTTT. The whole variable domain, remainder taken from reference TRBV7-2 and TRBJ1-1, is GAGVSQSPSNKVTEKGKDVELRCDPISGHTALYWYRQSLGQGLEFLIYFQGNSAPDKSGLPSDRFSAERTGGSVSTLTIQRTQQEDSAVYLCASSLQSGTTTEAFFGQGTRLTVV.